In this sample, the clone carrying this TCR beta chain turned up a few times. Clinical history reported by participants formed the basis on which cohorts were assigned. Symptom resolution, clearance, or two negative PCRs marked the recovered donors of Cohort 3. This specimen belongs to a study of blood T cell repertoires in COVID-19. Study context: The analysed material was cDNA or gDNA that came from T cells, B-cell-depleted T cells, or PBMCs.

The assay was immunoSEQ multiplex PCR, and TCRdb's table has in-frame clones only and misses some. The sample lists about 160,000 clones; roughly 90% were seen once. V lost 4 bases and J lost 4; bases outside the gene matches: 7. The germline V gene has CDR1 PRHDT and CDR2 FYEKMQ (reference sequence). This CDR3 is 15 amino acids long. The sequence came from a woman in her fifties or sixties who had recovered from COVID-19. This rearrangement joins TRBV13 to TRBJ1-1; 9 bases are a match to TRBD1. The sequenced sample was PBMCs or T cells enriched from blood (not recorded which). CDR3 residues: CASSSYRGLATEAFF. The CDR3 bases are TGTGCCAGCAGCTCTTACAGGGGGCTTGCCACTGAAGCTTTCTTT.